This TCR beta chain was recovered during a study of radiotherapy plus CTLA-4 blockade in lung cancer. On the study more broadly: Objective responses emerged in around 18% of patients, and roughly 32% attained disease control. Study-level points and caveats: It was early blood T cell clone dynamics, with interferon-beta, that reportedly best predicted response. Expansion of tumor-derived TCR clones was observed in blood after radiotherapy plus ipilimumab.

Those with chemo-refractory metastatic non-small-cell lung cancer were treated with focal radiation combined with CTLA-4 blockade using ipilimumab. On this clone: As yet, its antigen is unknown.

V shed 2 bases, J shed 7 bases, and the junction held 7 bases outside the gene matches. The CDR3 sequence is 16 residues long. In germline, CDR1 is MGHRA, CDR2 YSYEKL. The assay was immunoSEQ multiplex PCR, and TCRdb's table has in-frame clones only and misses some. The sample includes about 59,000 clones, around 74% of them seen just once. J is TRBJ1-5 and V is TRBV4-1; 11 nucleotides align to TRBD1. This specimen consisted of peripheral blood, obtained from a patient treated with radiotherapy plus ipilimumab. The receptor was derived from a human donor with non-small cell lung cancer whose response to radiotherapy plus ipilimumab could not be evaluated. The CDR3 region is CASSQLGQGAGQPQHF. CDR3 coding DNA: TGCGCCAGCAGCCAACTTGGACAGGGGGCCGGGCAGCCCCAGCATTTT.